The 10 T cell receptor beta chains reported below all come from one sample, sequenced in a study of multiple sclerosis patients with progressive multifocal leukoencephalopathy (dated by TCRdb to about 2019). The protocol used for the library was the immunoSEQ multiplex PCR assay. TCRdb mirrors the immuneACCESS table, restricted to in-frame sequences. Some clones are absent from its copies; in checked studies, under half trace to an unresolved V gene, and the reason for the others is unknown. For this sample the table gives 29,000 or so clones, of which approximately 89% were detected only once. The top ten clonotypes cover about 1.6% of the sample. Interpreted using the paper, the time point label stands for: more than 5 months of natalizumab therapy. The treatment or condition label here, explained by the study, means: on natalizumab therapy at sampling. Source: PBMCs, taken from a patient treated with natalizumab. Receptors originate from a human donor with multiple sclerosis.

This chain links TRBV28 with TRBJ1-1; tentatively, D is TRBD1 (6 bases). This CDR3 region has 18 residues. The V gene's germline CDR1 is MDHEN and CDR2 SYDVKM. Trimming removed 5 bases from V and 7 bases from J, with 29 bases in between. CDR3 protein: CASSTSRASHPRGDEAFF. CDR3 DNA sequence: TGTGCCAGCAGTACCTCTCGGGCAAGCCACCCAAGGGGGGATGAAGCTTTCTTT.

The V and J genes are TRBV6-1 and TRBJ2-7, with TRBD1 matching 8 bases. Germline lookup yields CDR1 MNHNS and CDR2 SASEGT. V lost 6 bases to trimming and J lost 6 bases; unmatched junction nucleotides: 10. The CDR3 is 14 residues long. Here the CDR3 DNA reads TGTGCCAGCAGCGAAACCTGGACAGGGAGCGAGCAGTACTTC. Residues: CASSETWTGSEQYF.

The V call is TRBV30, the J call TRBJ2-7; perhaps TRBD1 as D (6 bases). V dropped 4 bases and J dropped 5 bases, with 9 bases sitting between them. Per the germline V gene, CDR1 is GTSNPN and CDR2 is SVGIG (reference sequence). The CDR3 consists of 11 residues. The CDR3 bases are TGTGCCTGGACAGGGACAAACGAGCAGTACTTC. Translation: CAWTGTNEQYF.

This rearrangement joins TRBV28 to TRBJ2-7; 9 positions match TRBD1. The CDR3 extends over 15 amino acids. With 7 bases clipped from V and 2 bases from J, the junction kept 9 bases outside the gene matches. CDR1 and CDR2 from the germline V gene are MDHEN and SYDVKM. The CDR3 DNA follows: TGTGCCAGCAAGGTAGTGGGGACAGGGACCTACGAGCAGTACTTC. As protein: CASKVVGTGTYEQYF. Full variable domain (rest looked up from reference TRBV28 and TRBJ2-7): DVKVTQSSRYLVKRTGEKVFLECVQDMDHENMFWYRQDPGLGLRLIYFSYDVKMKEKGDIPEGYSVSREKKERFSLILESASTNQTSMYLCASKVVGTGTYEQYFGPGTRLTVT.

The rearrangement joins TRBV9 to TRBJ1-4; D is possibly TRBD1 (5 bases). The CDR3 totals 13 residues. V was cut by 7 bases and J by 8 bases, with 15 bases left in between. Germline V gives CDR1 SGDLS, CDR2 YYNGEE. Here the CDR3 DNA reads TGTGCCAGCGGAGGCGGGGCCGGGGAAAAACTGTTTTTT. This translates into CASGGGAGEKLFF. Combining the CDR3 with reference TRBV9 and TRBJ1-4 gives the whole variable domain DSGVTQTPKHLITATGQRVTLRCSPRSGDLSVYWYQQSLDQGLQFLIQYYNGEERAKGNILERFSAQQFPDLHSELNLSSLELGDSALYFCASGGGAGEKLFFGSGTQLSVL.

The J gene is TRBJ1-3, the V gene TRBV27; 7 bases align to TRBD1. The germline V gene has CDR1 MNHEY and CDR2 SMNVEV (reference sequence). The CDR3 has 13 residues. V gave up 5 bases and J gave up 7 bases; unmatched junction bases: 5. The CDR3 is CASSTGDGNTIYF. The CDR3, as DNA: TGTGCCAGCAGTACAGGGGATGGGAACACCATATATTTT.

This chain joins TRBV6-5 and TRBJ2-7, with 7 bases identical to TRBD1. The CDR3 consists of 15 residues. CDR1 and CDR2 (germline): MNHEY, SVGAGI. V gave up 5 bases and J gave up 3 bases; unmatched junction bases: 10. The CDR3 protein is CASSPHGQGVYEQYF. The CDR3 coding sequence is TGTGCCAGCAGTCCCCACGGGCAGGGGGTCTACGAGCAGTACTTC.

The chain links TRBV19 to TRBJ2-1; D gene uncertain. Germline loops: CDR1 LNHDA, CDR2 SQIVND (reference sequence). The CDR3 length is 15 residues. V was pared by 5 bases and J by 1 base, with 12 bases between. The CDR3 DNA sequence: TGTGCCAGTAGTTCAACGACGCTATCCTACAATGAGCAGTTCTTC. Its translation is CASSSTTLSYNEQFF.

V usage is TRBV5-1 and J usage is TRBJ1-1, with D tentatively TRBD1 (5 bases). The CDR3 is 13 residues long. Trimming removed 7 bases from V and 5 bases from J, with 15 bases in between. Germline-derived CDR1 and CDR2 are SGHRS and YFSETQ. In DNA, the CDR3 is TGCGCCAGCTCTGCCGGGGGATGGACTGAAGCTTTCTTT. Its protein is CASSAGGWTEAFF. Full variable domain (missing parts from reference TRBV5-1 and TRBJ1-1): KAGVTQTPRYLIKTRGQQVTLSCSPISGHRSVSWYQQTPGQGLQFLFEYFSETQRNKGNFPGRFSGRQFSNSRSEMNVSTLELGDSALYLCASSAGGWTEAFFGQGTRLTVV.

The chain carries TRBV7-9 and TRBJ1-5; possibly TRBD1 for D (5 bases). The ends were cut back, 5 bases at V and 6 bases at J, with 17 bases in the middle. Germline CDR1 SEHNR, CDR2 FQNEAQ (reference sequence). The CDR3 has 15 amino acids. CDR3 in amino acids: CASSPAGGEGQPQHF. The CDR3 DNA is TGTGCCAGCAGCCCCGCCGGAGGGGAGGGTCAGCCCCAGCATTTT.